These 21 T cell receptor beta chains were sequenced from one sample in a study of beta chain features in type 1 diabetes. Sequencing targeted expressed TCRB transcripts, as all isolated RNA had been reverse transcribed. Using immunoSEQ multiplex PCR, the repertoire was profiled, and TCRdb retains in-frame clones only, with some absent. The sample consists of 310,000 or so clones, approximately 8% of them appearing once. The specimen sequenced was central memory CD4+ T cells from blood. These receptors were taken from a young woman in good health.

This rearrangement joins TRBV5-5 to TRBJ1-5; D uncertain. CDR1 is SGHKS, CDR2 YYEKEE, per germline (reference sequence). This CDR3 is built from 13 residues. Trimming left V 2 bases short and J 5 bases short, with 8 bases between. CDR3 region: CASSFDGDQPQHF. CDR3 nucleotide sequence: TGTGCCAGCAGCTTCGACGGGGATCAGCCCCAGCATTTT.

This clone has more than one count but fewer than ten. This CDR3 reads CASSLEPGSNQPQHF. In DNA form, the CDR3 reads TGTGCCAGCAGCTTAGAGCCGGGCTCCAATCAGCCCCAGCATTTT. This chain connects TRBV7-2 to TRBJ1-5; D uncertain. Germline assignment: CDR1 SGHTA and CDR2 FQGNSA. The ends were cut back, 1 base at V and 3 bases at J, with 10 bases in the middle. CDR3 size: 15 residues.

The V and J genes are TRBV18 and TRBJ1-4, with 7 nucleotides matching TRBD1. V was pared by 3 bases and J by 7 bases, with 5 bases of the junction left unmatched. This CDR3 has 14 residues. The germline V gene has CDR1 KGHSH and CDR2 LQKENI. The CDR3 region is CASSPGQMGEKLFF. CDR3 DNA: TGTGCCAGCTCACCGGGACAGATGGGTGAAAAACTGTTTTTT.

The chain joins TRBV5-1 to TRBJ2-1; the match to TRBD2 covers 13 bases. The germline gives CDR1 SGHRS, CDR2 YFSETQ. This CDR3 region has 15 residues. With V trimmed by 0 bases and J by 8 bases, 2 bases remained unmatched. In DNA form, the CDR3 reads TGCGCCAGCAGCTTGGCTGGACTAGCGGGAGATGAGCAGTTCTTC. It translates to CASSLAGLAGDEQFF.

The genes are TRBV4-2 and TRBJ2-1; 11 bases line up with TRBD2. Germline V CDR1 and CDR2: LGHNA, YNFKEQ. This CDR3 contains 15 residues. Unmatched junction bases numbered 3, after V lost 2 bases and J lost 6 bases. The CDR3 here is CASSQLTSGANEQFF. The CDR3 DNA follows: TGTGCCAGCAGCCAACTGACTAGCGGGGCCAATGAGCAGTTCTTC.

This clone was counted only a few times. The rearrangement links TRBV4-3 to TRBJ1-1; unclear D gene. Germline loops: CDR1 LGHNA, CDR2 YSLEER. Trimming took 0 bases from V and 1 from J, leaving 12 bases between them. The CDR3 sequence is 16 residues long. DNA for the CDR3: TGCGCCAGCAGCCAAGATATCGATAGGGCGAACACTGAAGCTTTCTTT. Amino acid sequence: CASSQDIDRANTEAFF.

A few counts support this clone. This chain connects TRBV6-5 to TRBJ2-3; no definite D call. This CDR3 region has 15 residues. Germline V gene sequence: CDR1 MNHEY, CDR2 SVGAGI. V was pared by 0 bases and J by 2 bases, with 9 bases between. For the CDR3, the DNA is TGTGCCAGCAGTTACTCGTTTGCGCCCACAGATACGCAGTATTTT. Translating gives CASSYSFAPTDTQYF.

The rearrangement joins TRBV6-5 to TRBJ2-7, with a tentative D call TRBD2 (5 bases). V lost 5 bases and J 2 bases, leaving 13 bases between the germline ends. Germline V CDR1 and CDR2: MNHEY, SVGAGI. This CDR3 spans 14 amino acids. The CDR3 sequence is CASSRYGLAYEQYF. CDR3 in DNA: TGTGCCAGCAGTCGCTACGGACTCGCCTACGAGCAGTACTTC.

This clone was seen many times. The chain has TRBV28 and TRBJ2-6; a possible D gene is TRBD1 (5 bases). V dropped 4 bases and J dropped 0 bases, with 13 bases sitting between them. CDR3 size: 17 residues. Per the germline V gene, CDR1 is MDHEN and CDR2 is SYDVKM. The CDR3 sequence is CASSSAGILSGANVLTF. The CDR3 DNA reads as TGTGCCAGCAGTTCCGCAGGGATCCTCTCTGGGGCCAACGTCCTGACTTTC. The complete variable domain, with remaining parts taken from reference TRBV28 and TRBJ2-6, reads DVKVTQSSRYLVKRTGEKVFLECVQDMDHENMFWYRQDPGLGLRLIYFSYDVKMKEKGDIPEGYSVSREKKERFSLILESASTNQTSMYLCASSSAGILSGANVLTFGAGSRLTVL.

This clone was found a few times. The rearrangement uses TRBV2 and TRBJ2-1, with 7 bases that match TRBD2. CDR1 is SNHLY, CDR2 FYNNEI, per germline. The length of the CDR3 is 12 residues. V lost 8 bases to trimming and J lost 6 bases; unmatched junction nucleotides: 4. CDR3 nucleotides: TGTGCCAGCCGGTGGGGGGGCAATGAGCAGTTCTTC. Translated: CASRWGGNEQFF.

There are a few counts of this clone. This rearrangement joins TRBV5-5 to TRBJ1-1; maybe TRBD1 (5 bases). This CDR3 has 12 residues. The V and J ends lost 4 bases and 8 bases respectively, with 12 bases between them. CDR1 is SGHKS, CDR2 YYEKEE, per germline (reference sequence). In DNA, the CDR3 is TGTGCCAGCAGCATGGGGACGGGAGAAGCTTTCTTT. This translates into CASSMGTGEAFF.

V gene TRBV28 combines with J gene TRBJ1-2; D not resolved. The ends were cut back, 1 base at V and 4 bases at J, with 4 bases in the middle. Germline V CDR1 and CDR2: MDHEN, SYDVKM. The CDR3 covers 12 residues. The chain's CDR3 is CASSLFLYGYTF. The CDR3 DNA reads TGTGCCAGCAGTTTATTCCTCTATGGCTACACCTTC.

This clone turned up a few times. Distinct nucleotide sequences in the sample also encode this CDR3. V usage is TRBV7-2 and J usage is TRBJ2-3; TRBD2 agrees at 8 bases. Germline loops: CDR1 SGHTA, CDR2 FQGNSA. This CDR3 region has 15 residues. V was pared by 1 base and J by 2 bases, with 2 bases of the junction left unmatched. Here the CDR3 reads CASSLVAGNTDTQYF. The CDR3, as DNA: TGTGCCAGCAGCTTAGTAGCGGGAAACACAGATACGCAGTATTTT.

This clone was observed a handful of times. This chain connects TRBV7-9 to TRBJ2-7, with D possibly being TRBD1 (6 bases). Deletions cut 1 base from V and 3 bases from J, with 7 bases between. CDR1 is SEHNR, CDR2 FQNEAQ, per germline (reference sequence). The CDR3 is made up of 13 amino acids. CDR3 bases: TGTGCCAGCAGCTTAGGGGGGCTCTACGAGCAGTACTTC. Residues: CASSLGGLYEQYF.

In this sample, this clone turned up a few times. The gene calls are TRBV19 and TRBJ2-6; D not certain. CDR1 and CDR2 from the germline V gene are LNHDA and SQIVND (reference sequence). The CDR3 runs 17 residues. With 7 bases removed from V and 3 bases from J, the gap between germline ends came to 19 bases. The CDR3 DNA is TGTGCCAGTACCCCGAGACACGGAATAGGTGGGGCCAACGTCCTGACTTTC. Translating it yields CASTPRHGIGGANVLTF.

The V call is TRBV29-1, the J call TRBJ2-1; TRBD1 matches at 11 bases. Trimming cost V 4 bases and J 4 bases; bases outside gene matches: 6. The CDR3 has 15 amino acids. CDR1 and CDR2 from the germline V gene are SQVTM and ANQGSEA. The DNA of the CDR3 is TGCAGCGTTGTTCCGGGACAGGGGGGATACAATGAGCAGTTCTTC. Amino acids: CSVVPGQGGYNEQFF.

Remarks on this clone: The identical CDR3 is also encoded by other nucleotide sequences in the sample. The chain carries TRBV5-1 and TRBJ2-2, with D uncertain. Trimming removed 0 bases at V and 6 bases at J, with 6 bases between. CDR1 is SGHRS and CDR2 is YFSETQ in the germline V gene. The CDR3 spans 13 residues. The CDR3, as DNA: TGCGCCAGCAGCTTGGCGGTGTCCGGGGAGCTGTTTTTT. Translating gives CASSLAVSGELFF. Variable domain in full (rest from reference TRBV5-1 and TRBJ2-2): KAGVTQTPRYLIKTRGQQVTLSCSPISGHRSVSWYQQTPGQGLQFLFEYFSETQRNKGNFPGRFSGRQFSNSRSEMNVSTLELGDSALYLCASSLAVSGELFFGEGSRLTVL.

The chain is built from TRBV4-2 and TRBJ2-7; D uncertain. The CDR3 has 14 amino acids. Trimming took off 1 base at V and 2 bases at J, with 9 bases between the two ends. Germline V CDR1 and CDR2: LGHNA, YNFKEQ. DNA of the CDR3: TGTGCCAGCAGCCAAGGGCCCGATACCTACGAGCAGTACTTC. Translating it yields CASSQGPDTYEQYF.

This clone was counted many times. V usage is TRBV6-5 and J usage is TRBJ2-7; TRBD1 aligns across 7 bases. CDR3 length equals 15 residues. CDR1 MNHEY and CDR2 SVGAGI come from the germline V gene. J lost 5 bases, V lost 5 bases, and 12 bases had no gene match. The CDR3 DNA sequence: TGTGCCAGCAGTATTCAGGGACAGAACAGCGACGAGCAGTACTTC. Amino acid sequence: CASSIQGQNSDEQYF.

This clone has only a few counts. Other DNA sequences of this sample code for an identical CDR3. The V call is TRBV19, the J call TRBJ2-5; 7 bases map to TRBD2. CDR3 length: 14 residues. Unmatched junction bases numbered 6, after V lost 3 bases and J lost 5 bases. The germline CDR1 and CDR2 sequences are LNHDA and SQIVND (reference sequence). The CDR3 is CASSISSGMETQYF. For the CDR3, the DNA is TGTGCCAGTAGTATTTCTAGCGGAATGGAGACCCAGTACTTC.

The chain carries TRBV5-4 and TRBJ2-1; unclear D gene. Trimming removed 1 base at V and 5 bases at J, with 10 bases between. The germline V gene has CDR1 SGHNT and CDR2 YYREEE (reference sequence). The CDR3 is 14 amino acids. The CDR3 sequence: CASSLSGYNNEQFF. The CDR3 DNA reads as TGTGCCAGCAGCTTGTCTGGCTACAACAATGAGCAGTTCTTC.